This T cell receptor (beta chain) was observed in a study of T cell responses to AZD1222 COVID-19 vaccine. Study summary: Recipients boosted at about 4 weeks or about 12 weeks are pooled. Overall study findings and caveats: Two AZD1222 doses significantly raised spike-specific TCR breadth and depth over controls.

Here immunoSEQ multiplex PCR was the method, and the copy in TCRdb shows in-frame clones only, minus some. The table has about 140,000 clones, around nine tenths seen once. In this sample, this clone turned up once. Antigen specificity is unknown. Germline CDR1 reads LNHDA; CDR2 reads SQIVND (reference sequence). Trimming shortened V by 6 bases and J by 5 bases, and 17 bases separated the two germline ends. The CDR3 has 14 residues. This clonotype was obtained from an adult in good health. The sequencing here drew on peripheral blood, taken on day 0 of AZD1222 vaccination. The gene calls are TRBV19 and TRBJ2-7; unclear D gene. The CDR3 bases are TGTGCCAGTAGGACCGACAACTCGGGCGACGAGCAGTACTTC. Its protein product is CASRTDNSGDEQYF. The full variable domain, completed using reference TRBV19 and TRBJ2-7, is DGGITQSPKYLFRKEGQNVTLSCEQNLNHDAMYWYRQDPGQGLRLIYYSQIVNDFQKGDIAEGYSVSREKKESFPLTVTSAQKNPTAFYLCASRTDNSGDEQYFGPGTRLTVT.